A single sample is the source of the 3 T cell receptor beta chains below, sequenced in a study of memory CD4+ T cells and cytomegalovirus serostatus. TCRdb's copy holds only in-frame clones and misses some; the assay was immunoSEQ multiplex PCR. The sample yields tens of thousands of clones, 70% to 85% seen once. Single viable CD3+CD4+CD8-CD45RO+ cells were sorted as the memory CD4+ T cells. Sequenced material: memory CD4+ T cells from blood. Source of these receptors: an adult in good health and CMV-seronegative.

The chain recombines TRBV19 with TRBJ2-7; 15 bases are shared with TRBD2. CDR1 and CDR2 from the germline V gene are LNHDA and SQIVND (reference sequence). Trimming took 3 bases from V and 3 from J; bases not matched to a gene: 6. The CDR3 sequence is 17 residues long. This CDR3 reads CASSMRWTSGGDYEQYF. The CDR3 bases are TGTGCCAGTAGTATGAGGTGGACTAGCGGGGGGGACTACGAGCAGTACTTC.

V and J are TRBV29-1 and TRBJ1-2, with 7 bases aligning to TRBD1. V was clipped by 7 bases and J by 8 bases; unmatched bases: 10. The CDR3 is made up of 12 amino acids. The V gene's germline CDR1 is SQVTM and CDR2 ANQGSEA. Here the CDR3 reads CSAGRGREGYTF. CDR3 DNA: TGCAGCGCTGGTAGGGGGCGCGAAGGCTACACCTTC.

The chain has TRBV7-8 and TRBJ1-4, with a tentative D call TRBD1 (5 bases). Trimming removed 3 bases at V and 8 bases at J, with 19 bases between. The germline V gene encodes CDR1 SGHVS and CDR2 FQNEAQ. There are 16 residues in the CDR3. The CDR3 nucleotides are TGTGCCAGCAGCTTGGGGGGTAGGGTGTTAGGGGAAAAACTGTTTTTT. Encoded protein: CASSLGGRVLGEKLFF.